One and the same sample provided the 25 T cell receptor beta chains below, sequenced in a study of OX40 agonist ivuxolimab in advanced cancers. Produced via immunoSEQ multiplex PCR; TCRdb's table is partial and in-frame only. The data show about 78,000 clones, with around 87% seen just once and around 0.23% held by the top ten. The material sequenced was CD4+ or CD8+ T cells sorted from blood, taken in a trial of the OX40 agonist ivuxolimab. These receptors originate from an adult with an advanced solid tumor such as melanoma, head and neck, liver or kidney cancer.

CDR3 amino acids: CASSRLAETQYF. The CDR3 nucleotides are TGTGCCAGCTCAAGACTAGCTGAGACCCAGTACTTC. The V call is TRBV18, the J call TRBJ2-5; the match to TRBD2 covers 7 bases. This CDR3 has 12 amino acids. Germline V gene lookup returns CDR1 KGHSH and CDR2 LQKENI. Germline trimming cut 5 bases from V and 5 bases from J; bases unmatched to any gene: 2.

The V and J genes are TRBV10-1 and TRBJ2-7; TRBD2 matches 8 bases. CDR1 is WNHNN and CDR2 is SYGVQD in the germline V gene (reference sequence). With V trimmed by 5 bases and J by 2 bases, 8 bases remained unmatched. The CDR3 has 15 residues. CDR3 sequence reads: CASSMRGTSTYEQYF. The CDR3 DNA follows: TGCGCCAGCAGTATGCGGGGGACTAGTACCTACGAGCAGTACTTC.

The chain's CDR3 is CASSPDGGFPYNEQFF. CDR3 bases: TGTGCCAGCTCACCCGATGGGGGTTTTCCCTACAATGAGCAGTTCTTC. V gene TRBV18 combines with J gene TRBJ2-1; D tentatively reads TRBD1 or TRBD2 (5 bases each). Trimming shortened V by 3 bases and J by 2 bases, and 14 bases separated the two germline ends. This CDR3 is 16 amino acids long. Germline CDR1 and CDR2: KGHSH and LQKENI.

V and J are TRBV7-2 and TRBJ2-7, with 7 bases fitting TRBD1. V was clipped by 0 bases and J by 9 bases; unmatched bases: 8. The CDR3 has 14 residues. The germline V gene has CDR1 SGHTA and CDR2 FQGNSA. The CDR3 sequence is CASSLALTGLVQYF. Here the CDR3 DNA reads TGTGCCAGCAGCTTAGCCCTGACAGGGCTTGTGCAGTACTTC.

The V and J genes are TRBV10-3 and TRBJ2-7, with 12 bases aligning to TRBD2. Trimming at V came to 0 bases and at J to 4 bases, leaving 4 bases not matched to a gene. The CDR3 spans 16 residues. Germline CDR1 ENHRY, CDR2 SYGVKD. The CDR3 coding sequence is TGTGCCATCAGTGAGTCGACTAGCGGGAGAAGTTACGAGCAGTACTTC. Its protein product is CAISESTSGRSYEQYF.

The chain carries TRBV28 and TRBJ1-4; D ambiguous. V was cut by 1 base and J by 6 bases, with 6 bases left in between. The CDR3 spans 13 residues. Germline CDR1 MDHEN, CDR2 SYDVKM. In DNA, the CDR3 is TGTGCCAGCAGTTTATTCAAACATGAAAAACTGTTTTTT. Translating it yields CASSLFKHEKLFF.

V gene TRBV7-9 combines with J gene TRBJ2-7, with 9 positions matching TRBD2. The CDR3 runs to 13 residues. V was pared by 7 bases and J by 0 bases, with 1 base of the junction left unmatched. Germline-derived CDR1 and CDR2 are SEHNR and FQNEAQ (reference sequence). The DNA for the CDR3 is TGTGCCAGCAATAGCGGGAGCTCCTACGAGCAGTACTTC. Translation gives CASNSGSSYEQYF.

This clone was observed once. The CDR3 DNA sequence: TGTGCCAGCAGCCGCGGGACAGGGTTTACCTACGAGCAGTACTTC. Protein product: CASSRGTGFTYEQYF. The V call is TRBV11-2, the J call TRBJ2-7, with TRBD1 identical over 9 bases. CDR3 length: 15 residues. Trimming cost V 5 bases and J 2 bases; bases outside gene matches: 7. Germline CDR1 and CDR2: SGHAT and FQNNGV.

The rearrangement joins TRBV14 to TRBJ2-5; 11 bases agree with TRBD2. This CDR3 is built from 15 residues. Germline lookup yields CDR1 SGHDN and CDR2 FVKESK. The V gene end was trimmed by 4 bases and the J gene end by 4 bases; junction bases not matched to a gene: 5. CDR3 coding DNA: TGTGCCAGCAGCCGTTCTCTAGCGGGAGGAGAGACCCAGTACTTC. Its protein product is CASSRSLAGGETQYF. The variable domain in full, completed from reference TRBV14 and TRBJ2-5, reads EAGVTQFPSHSVIEKGQTVTLRCDPISGHDNLYWYRRVMGKEIKFLLHFVKESKQDESGMPNNRFLAERTGGTYSTLKVQPAELEDSGVYFCASSRSLAGGETQYFGPGTRLLVL.

The chain has TRBV7-3 and TRBJ2-2; perhaps TRBD2 as D (6 bases). Trimming took 5 bases from V and 4 from J, leaving 17 bases between them. Germline-derived CDR1 and CDR2 are SGHTA and FQGTGA. The CDR3 length is 16 residues. As DNA, the CDR3 is TGTGCCAGCAGCAAATACGGCGGGAAGGGCACCGGGGAGCTGTTTTTT. Translation gives CASSKYGGKGTGELFF.

The chain links TRBV6-1 to TRBJ1-2, with TRBD1 identical over 8 bases. There are 14 residues in the CDR3. J gave up 6 bases and V 8 bases, and 11 bases lay outside the gene matches. Germline lookup yields CDR1 MNHNS and CDR2 SASEGT. The CDR3 bases are TGTGCCAGCGGGGGGATGACAGGGGAGAATGGCTACACCTTC. Its protein product is CASGGMTGENGYTF.

The chain uses TRBV19 and TRBJ2-7; D remains unclear. This CDR3 contains 14 residues. Trimming pared 7 bases from V and 4 bases from J, leaving 17 bases between. CDR1 is LNHDA, CDR2 SQIVND, per germline (reference sequence). The CDR3 loop reads CASNSLGINYEQYF. The CDR3 DNA is TGTGCCAGTAATTCACTGGGAATTAATTACGAGCAGTACTTC.

The chain carries TRBV2 and TRBJ2-3; D uncertain. The CDR3 runs 12 residues. The V gene's germline CDR1 is SNHLY and CDR2 FYNNEI. Trimming left V 2 bases short and J 6 bases short, with 6 bases between. The CDR3 sequence: CASSEPPDTQYF. CDR3 in DNA: TGTGCCAGCAGTGAACCCCCGGATACGCAGTATTTT.

V gene TRBV5-4 combines with J gene TRBJ2-5; D possibly corresponds to TRBD1 (6 bases). CDR1 and CDR2 from the germline V gene are SGHNT and YYREEE (reference sequence). This CDR3 has 14 residues. Trimming stripped 2 bases from V and 5 bases from J, with 13 bases between. The CDR3 sequence: CASSFENRAETQYF. The CDR3 nucleotides read TGTGCCAGCAGCTTTGAAAACAGGGCTGAGACCCAGTACTTC.

This rearrangement joins TRBV7-9 to TRBJ1-2; weak D call: TRBD1 (6 bases). The CDR3 length is 13 residues. Germline-derived CDR1 and CDR2 are SEHNR and FQNEAQ (reference sequence). V shed 5 bases and J shed 2 bases, with 9 bases lying between them. The CDR3 is CASSRQDNYGYTF. DNA for the CDR3: TGTGCCAGCAGCCGACAGGACAACTATGGCTACACCTTC.

The V call is TRBV27, the J call TRBJ2-3; 12 bases are shared with TRBD1. This CDR3 spans 17 amino acids. Germline V gene sequence: CDR1 MNHEY, CDR2 SMNVEV (reference sequence). V was clipped by 7 bases and J by 4 bases; unmatched bases: 12. CDR3 nucleotide sequence: TGTGCCAGCATGAGGGACAGGGGGCTCATGCGCCCAGATACGCAGTATTTT. Translation: CASMRDRGLMRPDTQYF.

V and J are TRBV9 and TRBJ2-1, with D possibly matching TRBD2 (5 bases). This CDR3 has 11 residues. CDR1 is SGDLS, CDR2 YYNGEE, per germline. The germline V and J ends were trimmed by 4 bases and 6 bases, with 5 bases remaining between them. Here the CDR3 reads CASSLANEQFF. In nucleotides, the CDR3 is TGTGCCAGCAGCCTAGCCAATGAGCAGTTCTTC.

The rearrangement uses TRBV4-2 and TRBJ2-2; 15 nucleotides line up with TRBD2. The CDR3 has 15 amino acids. The junction had 0 bases not matched to a gene; V was cut back by 5 bases and J by 5 bases. Germline CDR1 LGHNA, CDR2 YNFKEQ. The chain's CDR3 is CASSGLAGGTGELFF. The CDR3 region has the DNA TGTGCCAGCAGCGGACTAGCGGGAGGGACCGGGGAGCTGTTTTTT.

This rearrangement joins TRBV25-1 to TRBJ2-1; 7 bases map to TRBD2. Per germline, CDR1 MGHDK and CDR2 SYGVNS. Trimming at V came to 6 bases and at J to 12 bases, leaving 5 bases not matched to a gene. The CDR3 spans 11 residues. The chain's CDR3 is CASRFREAQFF. The CDR3 DNA reads TGTGCCAGCAGATTCCGGGAGGCGCAGTTCTTC. Drawing the rest from reference TRBV25-1 and TRBJ2-1, the complete variable domain is EADIYQTPRYLVIGTGKKITLECSQTMGHDKMYWYQQDPGMELHLIHYSYGVNSTEKGDLSSESTVSRIRTEHFPLTLESARPSHTSQYLCASRFREAQFFGPGTRLTVL.

The chain carries TRBV28 and TRBJ1-5, with D perhaps matching TRBD1 (5 bases). Trimming took 4 bases from V and 3 from J, leaving 7 bases between them. This CDR3 spans 13 amino acids. Germline loops: CDR1 MDHEN, CDR2 SYDVKM. The CDR3 bases are TGTGCCAGCAGTTGGGACCTCAATCAGCCCCAGCATTTT. Translation: CASSWDLNQPQHF.

This chain uses TRBV19 with TRBJ2-2; weak D call: TRBD2 (5 bases). V was pared by 7 bases and J by 4 bases, with 13 bases between. Germline CDR1 is LNHDA and CDR2 is SQIVND (reference sequence). The CDR3 runs 14 residues. The CDR3 DNA sequence: TGTGCCAGTATCCCGGGGTCGAGCACCGGGGAGCTGTTTTTT. Translation gives CASIPGSSTGELFF.

The chain employs TRBV27 and TRBJ2-7, with D possibly matching TRBD2 (6 bases). The CDR3 sequence is 15 residues long. Germline CDR1 and CDR2: MNHEY and SMNVEV (reference sequence). V was pared by 8 bases and J by 0 bases, with 17 bases between. Written as DNA, the CDR3 is TGTGCCAGCTCCCAACCTTGGAGGGGCTCCTACGAGCAGTACTTC. Translation gives CASSQPWRGSYEQYF.

CDR3 nucleotide sequence: TGTGCCAGCAGCTTAGGTCCAAGGGGAGAGCAGTTCTTC. This gives the protein CASSLGPRGEQFF. This rearrangement joins TRBV7-8 to TRBJ2-1; maybe TRBD1 (5 bases). With 1 base removed from V and 10 bases from J, the gap between germline ends came to 11 bases. The CDR3 has 13 residues. Germline assignment: CDR1 SGHVS and CDR2 FQNEAQ.

The rearrangement uses TRBV19 and TRBJ2-1; D may be TRBD2 (6 bases). V lost 4 bases and J lost 9, with 13 bases in between. CDR3 length: 13 amino acids. The germline V gene encodes CDR1 LNHDA and CDR2 SQIVND (reference sequence). The CDR3 DNA reads TGTGCCAGTAGTACGGGAGACGTTCTTGAGCAGTTCTTC. Amino acid sequence: CASSTGDVLEQFF.

The gene calls are TRBV6-5 and TRBJ1-5, with no clear D. The V end was cut by 5 bases, the J end by 0 bases, with 2 bases between. This CDR3 contains 12 residues. Germline lookup yields CDR1 MNHEY and CDR2 SVGAGI. The DNA of the CDR3 is TGTGCCAGCAGTGATAGCAATCAGCCCCAGCATTTT. It yields the protein CASSDSNQPQHF.